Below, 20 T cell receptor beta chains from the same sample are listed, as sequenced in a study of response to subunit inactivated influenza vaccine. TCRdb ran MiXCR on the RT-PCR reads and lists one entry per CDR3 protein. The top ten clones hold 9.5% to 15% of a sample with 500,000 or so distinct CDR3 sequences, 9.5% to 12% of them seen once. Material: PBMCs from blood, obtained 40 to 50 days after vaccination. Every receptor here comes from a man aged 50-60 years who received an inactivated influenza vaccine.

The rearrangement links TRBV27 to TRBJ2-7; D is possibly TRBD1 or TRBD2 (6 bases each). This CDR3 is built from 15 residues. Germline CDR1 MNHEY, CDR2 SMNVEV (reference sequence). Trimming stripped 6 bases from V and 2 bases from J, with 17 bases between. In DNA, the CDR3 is TGTGCCAGCAGAGGGGGAGGACAGCGAGCCTACGAGCAGTACTTC. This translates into CASRGGGQRAYEQYF.

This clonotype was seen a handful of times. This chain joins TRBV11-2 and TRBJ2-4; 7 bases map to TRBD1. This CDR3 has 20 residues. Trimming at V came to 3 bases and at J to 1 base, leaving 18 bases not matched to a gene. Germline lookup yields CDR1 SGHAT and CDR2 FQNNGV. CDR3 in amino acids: CASSFDRVDYPSAAKNIQYF. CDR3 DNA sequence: TGTGCCAGCAGCTTCGACAGGGTTGATTACCCATCGGCGGCCAAAAACATTCAGTACTTC.

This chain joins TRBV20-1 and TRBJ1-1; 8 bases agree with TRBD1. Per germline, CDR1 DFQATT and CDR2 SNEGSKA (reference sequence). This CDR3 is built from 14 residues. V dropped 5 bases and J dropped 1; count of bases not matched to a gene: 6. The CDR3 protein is CSAPVTGANTEAFF. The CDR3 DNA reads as TGCAGTGCTCCCGTGACAGGGGCGAACACTGAAGCTTTCTTT.

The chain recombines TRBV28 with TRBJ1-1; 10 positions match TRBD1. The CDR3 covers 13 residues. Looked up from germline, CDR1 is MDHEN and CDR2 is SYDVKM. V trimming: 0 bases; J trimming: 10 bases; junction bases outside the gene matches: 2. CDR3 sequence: CASSLWDRGIAFF. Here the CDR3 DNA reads TGTGCCAGCAGTTTATGGGACAGGGGGATAGCTTTCTTT.

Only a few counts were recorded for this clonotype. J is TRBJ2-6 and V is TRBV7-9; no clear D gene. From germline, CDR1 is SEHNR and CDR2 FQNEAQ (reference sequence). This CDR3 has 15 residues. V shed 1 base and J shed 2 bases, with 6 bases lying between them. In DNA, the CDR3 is TGTGCCAGCAGCTTAGAGGCAACTGGGGCCAACGTCCTGACTTTC. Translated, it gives CASSLEATGANVLTF.

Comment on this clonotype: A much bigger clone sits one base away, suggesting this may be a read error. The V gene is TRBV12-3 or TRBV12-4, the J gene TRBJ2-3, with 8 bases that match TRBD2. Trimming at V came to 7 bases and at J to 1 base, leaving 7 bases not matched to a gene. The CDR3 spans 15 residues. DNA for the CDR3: TGTGCCAGCAAGCGGCGGGGGGCCGGCACAGATACGCAGTATTTT. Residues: CASKRRGAGTDTQYF.

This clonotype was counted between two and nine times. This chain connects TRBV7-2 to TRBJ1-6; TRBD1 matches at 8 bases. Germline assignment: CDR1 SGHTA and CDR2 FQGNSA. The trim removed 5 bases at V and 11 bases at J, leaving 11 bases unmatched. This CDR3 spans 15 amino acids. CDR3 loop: CASSPRQGSGPPLHF. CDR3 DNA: TGTGCCAGCAGCCCTAGACAGGGGAGCGGGCCACCCCTCCACTTT.

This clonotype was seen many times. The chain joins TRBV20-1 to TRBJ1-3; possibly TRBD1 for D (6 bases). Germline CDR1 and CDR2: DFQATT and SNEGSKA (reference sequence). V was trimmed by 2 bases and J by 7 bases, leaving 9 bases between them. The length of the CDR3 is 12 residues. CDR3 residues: CSARSGGNTIYF. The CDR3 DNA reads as TGCAGTGCTAGATCGGGGGGCAACACCATATATTTT.

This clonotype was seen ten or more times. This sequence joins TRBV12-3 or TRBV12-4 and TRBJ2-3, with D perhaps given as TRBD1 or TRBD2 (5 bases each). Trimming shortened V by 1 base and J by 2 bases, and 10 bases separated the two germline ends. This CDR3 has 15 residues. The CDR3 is CASSLVQGPTDTQYF. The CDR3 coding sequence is TGTGCCAGCAGTTTAGTGCAGGGACCCACAGATACGCAGTATTTT.

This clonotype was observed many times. The CDR3 spells CASSPRTSLTNTGELFF. In DNA form, the CDR3 reads TGTGCCAGCAGCCCTCGGACTAGCTTGACGAACACCGGGGAGCTGTTTTTT. The gene calls are TRBV3-1 and TRBJ2-2; 8 nucleotides match TRBD2. Germline lookup yields CDR1 LGHDT and CDR2 YNNKEL (reference sequence). V was clipped by 4 bases and J by 0 bases; unmatched bases: 7. The CDR3 consists of 17 residues.

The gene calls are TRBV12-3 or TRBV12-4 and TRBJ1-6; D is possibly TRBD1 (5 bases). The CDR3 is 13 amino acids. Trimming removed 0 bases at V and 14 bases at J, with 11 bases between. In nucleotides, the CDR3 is TGTGCCAGCAGTTTAGCGCCGGGGGATACCCTCCACTTT. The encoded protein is CASSLAPGDTLHF.

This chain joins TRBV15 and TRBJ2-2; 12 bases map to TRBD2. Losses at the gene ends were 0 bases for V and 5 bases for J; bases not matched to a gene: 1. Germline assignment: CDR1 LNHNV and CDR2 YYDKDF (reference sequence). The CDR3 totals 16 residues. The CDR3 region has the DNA TGTGCCACCAGCAGAGATCTAGCGGGAGGGACCGGGGAGCTGTTTTTT. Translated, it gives CATSRDLAGGTGELFF.

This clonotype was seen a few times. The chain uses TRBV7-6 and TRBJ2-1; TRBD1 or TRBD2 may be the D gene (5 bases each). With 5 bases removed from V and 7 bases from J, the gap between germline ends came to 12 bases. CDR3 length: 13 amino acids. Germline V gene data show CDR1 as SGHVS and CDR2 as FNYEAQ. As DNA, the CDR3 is TGTGCCAGCAGCACGGGACCGCTAAATGAGCAGTTCTTC. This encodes CASSTGPLNEQFF.

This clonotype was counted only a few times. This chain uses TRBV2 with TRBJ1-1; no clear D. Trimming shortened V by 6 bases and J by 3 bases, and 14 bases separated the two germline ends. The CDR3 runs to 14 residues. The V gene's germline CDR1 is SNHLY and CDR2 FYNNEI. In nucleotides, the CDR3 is TGTGCCAGCAGCCGCGGACGCGGGGACACTGAAGCTTTCTTT. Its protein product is CASSRGRGDTEAFF.

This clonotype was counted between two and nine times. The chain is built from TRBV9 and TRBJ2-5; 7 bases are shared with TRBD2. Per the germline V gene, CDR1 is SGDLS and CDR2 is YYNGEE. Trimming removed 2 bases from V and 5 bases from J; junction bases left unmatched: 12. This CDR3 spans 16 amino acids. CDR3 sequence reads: CASSVTSAIRVETQYF. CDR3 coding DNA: TGTGCCAGCAGCGTTACTAGCGCGATTCGGGTGGAGACCCAGTACTTC. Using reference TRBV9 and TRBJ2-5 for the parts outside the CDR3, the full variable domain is DSGVTQTPKHLITATGQRVTLRCSPRSGDLSVYWYQQSLDQGLQFLIQYYNGEERAKGNILERFSAQQFPDLHSELNLSSLELGDSALYFCASSVTSAIRVETQYFGPGTRLLVL.

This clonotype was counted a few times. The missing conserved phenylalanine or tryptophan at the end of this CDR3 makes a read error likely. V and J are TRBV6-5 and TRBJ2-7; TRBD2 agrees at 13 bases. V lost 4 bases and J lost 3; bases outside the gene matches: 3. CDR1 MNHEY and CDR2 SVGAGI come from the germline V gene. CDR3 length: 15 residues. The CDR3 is CASSSRTSGSYEQYS. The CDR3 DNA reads TGTGCCAGCAGTTCTCGGACTAGCGGGAGCTACGAGCAGTACTCC.

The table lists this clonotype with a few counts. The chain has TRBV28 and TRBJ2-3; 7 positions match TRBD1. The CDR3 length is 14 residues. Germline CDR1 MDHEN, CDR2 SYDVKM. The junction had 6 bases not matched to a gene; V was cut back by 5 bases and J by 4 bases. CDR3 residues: CASSDTGAADTQYF. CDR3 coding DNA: TGTGCCAGCAGTGATACAGGGGCGGCAGATACGCAGTATTTT.

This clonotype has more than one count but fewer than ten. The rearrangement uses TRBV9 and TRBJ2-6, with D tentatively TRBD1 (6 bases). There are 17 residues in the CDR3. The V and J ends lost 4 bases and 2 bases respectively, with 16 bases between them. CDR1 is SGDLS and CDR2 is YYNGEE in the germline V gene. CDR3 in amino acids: CASSKRYGGAGANVLTF. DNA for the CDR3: TGTGCCAGCAGCAAGCGGTATGGGGGCGCTGGGGCCAACGTCCTGACTTTC.

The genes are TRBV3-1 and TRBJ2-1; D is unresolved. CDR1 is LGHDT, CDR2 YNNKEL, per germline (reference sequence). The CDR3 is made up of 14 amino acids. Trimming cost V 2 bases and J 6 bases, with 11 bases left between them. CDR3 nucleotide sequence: TGTGCCAGCAGCCAACCCCCGACTTTCAATGAGCAGTTCTTC. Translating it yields CASSQPPTFNEQFF.

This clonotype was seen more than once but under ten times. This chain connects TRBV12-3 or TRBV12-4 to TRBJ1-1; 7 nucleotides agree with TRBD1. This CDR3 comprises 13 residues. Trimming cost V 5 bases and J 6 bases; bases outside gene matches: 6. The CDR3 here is CASSPRQGSEAFF. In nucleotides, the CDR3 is TGTGCCAGCAGTCCCCGACAGGGCTCTGAAGCTTTCTTT.